These 8 T cell receptor beta chains originate from one sample sequenced in a study of beta chain features in type 1 diabetes. cDNA synthesis used the whole RNA isolate, giving expressed TCRB sequences. Sequenced by immunoSEQ multiplex PCR; TCRdb stores in-frame clones only, minus some. The data show around 500,000 clones, roughly an eighth seen once. Specimen: naive CD4+ T cells from blood. These receptors all come from a woman under 30 in good health.

The rearrangement links TRBV19 to TRBJ2-2; 7 bases map to TRBD1. V lost 5 bases to trimming and J lost 0 bases; unmatched junction nucleotides: 3. CDR3 length: 15 amino acids. The germline gives CDR1 LNHDA, CDR2 SQIVND (reference sequence). The CDR3 sequence is CASSQGQPNTGELFF. In DNA form, the CDR3 reads TGTGCCAGTAGTCAGGGACAGCCGAACACCGGGGAGCTGTTTTTT.

The chain is built from TRBV23-1 and TRBJ2-5, with 7 bases aligning to TRBD1. TRBV23-1 is known as an ORF, though its function is uncertain. The CDR3 runs 16 residues. The V and J ends lost 2 bases and 2 bases, in that order; junction bases with no gene match: 8. This CDR3 is CASSQRRTGIQETQYF. The CDR3 DNA reads TGCGCCAGCAGTCAACGAAGGACAGGCATACAAGAGACCCAGTACTTC.

This clone has a handful of counts. The rearrangement links TRBV25-1 to TRBJ1-6; perhaps TRBD1 as D (5 bases). The CDR3 extends over 15 amino acids. CDR1 and CDR2 from the germline V gene are MGHDK and SYGVNS. V was pared by 1 base and J by 7 bases, with 11 bases between. In DNA, the CDR3 is TGTGCCAGCAGTGAATTGGGACGTTACAATTCACCCCTCCACTTT. It yields the protein CASSELGRYNSPLHF.

This sequence joins TRBV30 and TRBJ2-1; D is unclear. V was shortened by 2 bases and J by 6 bases, with 14 bases between the two germline ends. Germline lookup yields CDR1 GTSNPN and CDR2 SVGIG (reference sequence). CDR3 length: 14 amino acids. Here the CDR3 reads CAWSQSTPSNEQFF. The CDR3 DNA reads as TGTGCCTGGAGTCAAAGTACACCCTCCAATGAGCAGTTCTTC.

The rearrangement links TRBV27 to TRBJ1-1, with D possibly matching TRBD1 (5 bases). Deletions cut 8 bases from V and 5 bases from J, with 18 bases between. This CDR3 has 14 amino acids. The V gene's germline CDR1 is MNHEY and CDR2 SMNVEV (reference sequence). CDR3 sequence reads: CASAFGGGRTEAFF. The CDR3 region has the DNA TGTGCCAGCGCCTTTGGGGGAGGAAGGACTGAAGCTTTCTTT.

The J gene is TRBJ1-2, the V gene TRBV4-1, with 7 bases fitting TRBD1. Unmatched junction bases numbered 5, after V lost 3 bases and J lost 1 base. The CDR3 length is 15 residues. Looked up from germline, CDR1 is MGHRA and CDR2 is YSYEKL. CDR3 loop: CASSQLQGINYGYTF. The CDR3 DNA is TGCGCCAGCAGCCAGCTACAGGGGATTAACTATGGCTACACCTTC.

V usage is TRBV15 and J usage is TRBJ2-7, with TRBD1 matching 8 bases. After removal of 0 bases from V and 3 bases from J, the junction contained 4 bases not matched to a gene. Per the germline V gene, CDR1 is LNHNV and CDR2 is YYDKDF (reference sequence). The CDR3 extends over 15 amino acids. The CDR3 region is CATSRDSGQGYEQYF. CDR3 coding DNA: TGTGCCACCAGCAGAGATAGTGGACAGGGCTACGAGCAGTACTTC.

This clone was observed a handful of times. CDR3 in DNA: TGTGCCAGCAGCCGGGACGGAGTCAATGAGCAGTTCTTC. This sequence encodes CASSRDGVNEQFF. The chain employs TRBV6-1 and TRBJ2-1; either TRBD1 or TRBD2 may supply D (5 bases each). Germline V gene sequence: CDR1 MNHNS, CDR2 SASEGT. The CDR3 contains 13 residues. The ends were cut back, 6 bases at V and 6 bases at J, with 12 bases in the middle.